This TCR beta chain was recorded in a study of response to subunit inactivated influenza vaccine. Study-level findings and limits: Seasonal influenza vaccination, on each occasion, was suggested by the authors to recruit few new T cells.

V was pared by 4 bases and J by 2 bases, with 11 bases between. There are 14 residues in the CDR3. Germline assignment: CDR1 MDHEN and CDR2 SYDVKM. With regard to this clonotype: Antigen specificity is unknown.

TCRdb passed the RT-PCR reads through MiXCR, listing each CDR3 protein once. The repertoire holds hundreds of thousands of distinct CDR3 sequences, with 10% to 15% as singletons. The source of this sequence is a man in his forties or fifties who received an inactivated influenza vaccine. The chain recombines TRBV28 with TRBJ1-1, with D perhaps matching TRBD1 (6 bases). The sample was PBMCs from blood, taken on the day of vaccination. The CDR3 protein is CASSSLTGNTEAFF. As DNA, the CDR3 is TGTGCCAGCAGTTCCTTGACAGGAAACACTGAAGCTTTCTTT. Full variable domain (missing parts from reference TRBV28 and TRBJ1-1): DVKVTQSSRYLVKRTGEKVFLECVQDMDHENMFWYRQDPGLGLRLIYFSYDVKMKEKGDIPEGYSVSREKKERFSLILESASTNQTSMYLCASSSLTGNTEAFFGQGTRLTVV.